This T cell receptor (beta chain) originates from a study of blood T cell repertoires in COVID-19. Study-level background: Acute and convalescent COVID-19 specimens originated in the United States, Italy and Spain. PBMCs, B-cell-depleted T cells, or T cells were the source of the cDNA or gDNA that made up the material.

The table lists this clone with a few counts. Per the study methods: Reference gene primer amplification gave nucleated cell count estimates. Measured with immunoSEQ multiplex PCR; TCRdb has only the in-frame clones, and not every one. That table supplies the V and J calls and clone size; D and trimming were determined from the DNA. The sample yields 150,000 or so clones, roughly 76% seen once. The CDR3 runs 15 residues. V was clipped by 5 bases and J by 6 bases; unmatched bases: 7. Germline lookup yields CDR1 SSHAT and CDR2 FNYEAQ (reference sequence). The sequence derives from a woman aged 45-65 years with active or convalescent COVID-19. The sample comprised peripheral blood. V is TRBV7-7 and J is TRBJ2-1, with TRBD2 matching over 10 bases. This CDR3 reads CASSPSRLAGNEQFF. CDR3 in DNA: TGTGCCAGCAGCCCTTCGAGACTAGCGGGCAATGAGCAGTTCTTC.